This TCR beta chain was sequenced in a study of blood T cells in healthy people across ages. In the study overall: About one barcoded TCR beta cDNA was captured per two T cells. Overall study results and limits: While age rose, TCR beta diversity per million T cells dropped in a roughly linear way.

Trimming took 0 bases from V and 7 from J, leaving 18 bases between them. From germline, CDR1 is MGHRA and CDR2 YSYEKL. This CDR3 is built from 16 residues. Together with a sample-barcoded 5' primer, a J-beta primer mix was included in a second PCR lasting roughly 6 to 12 cycles. Through a template-switch adaptor with 12 random nucleotides, each cDNA molecule received a tag. The yield of each sample was at least 2.5 million CDR3-containing paired-end reads. TCRdb reanalysed the 5' RACE reads using MiXCR and keeps one entry per CDR3 protein. The sample lists over a million distinct CDR3 sequences; 35% to 45% were seen once. On this clonotype: Its antigen is still unknown.

This rearrangement joins TRBV4-1 to TRBJ1-1; the D is unclear. The origin of this receptor is a woman between 18 and 30 years old in good health. Sequencing was performed on blood. The CDR3 spells CASSQDRVDRTLEAFF. The CDR3, as DNA: TGCGCCAGCAGCCAAGATCGAGTCGACCGAACACTTGAAGCTTTCTTT.